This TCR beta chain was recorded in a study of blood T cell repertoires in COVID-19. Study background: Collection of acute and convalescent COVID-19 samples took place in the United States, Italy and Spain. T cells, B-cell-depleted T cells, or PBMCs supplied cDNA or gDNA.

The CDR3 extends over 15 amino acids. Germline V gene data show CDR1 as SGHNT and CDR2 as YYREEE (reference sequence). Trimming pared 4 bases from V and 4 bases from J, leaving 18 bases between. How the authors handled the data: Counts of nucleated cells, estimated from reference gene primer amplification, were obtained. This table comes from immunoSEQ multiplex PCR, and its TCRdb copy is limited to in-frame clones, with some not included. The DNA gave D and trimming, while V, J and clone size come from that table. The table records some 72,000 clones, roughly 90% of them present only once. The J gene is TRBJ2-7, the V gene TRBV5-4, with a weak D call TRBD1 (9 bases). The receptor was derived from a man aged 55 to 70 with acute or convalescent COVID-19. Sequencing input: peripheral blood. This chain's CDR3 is CASSPGGTGWYEQYF. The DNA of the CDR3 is TGTGCCAGCAGCCCGGGGGGGACAGGGTGGTACGAGCAGTACTTC.